This TCR beta chain was captured in a study of cytomegalovirus exposure and HLA in healthy donors (dated by TCRdb to the late 2010s). About the study as a whole: An earlier analysis of approximately 640 of the donors reported 250 to 350 Gb of sequence data and 117 million unique TCR beta sequences from approximately 180 million T cells. An early release covering over 500 HLA-typed donors comprised approximately 300 gigabases of sequencing data and tens of millions of unique TCR sequences. Among the approximately 420 genotyped donors, around 81% belonged to the genetic ancestry cluster associated with self-reported Caucasian donors. The study was designed to test whether signatures of past pathogen exposure could be identified by cataloging public T cell receptors. The study profiled the T cell repertoires of hundreds of subjects by immunosequencing and related them to cytomegalovirus serostatus. A separate validation cohort of approximately 130 different subjects was used in addition to the approximately 670-subject first cohort. High-throughput TCR immunosequencing, statistical association of individual TCRs with disease status, and machine learning were combined to predict cytomegalovirus infection status. A later analysis re-examined previously published TCR beta repertoires from 500 to 700 donors and added high-resolution HLA genotyping to investigate patterns of TCR occurrence. The later analysis used no new phenotypic data to find candidate immune exposures, relying instead on TCR beta sequences and their occurrence across donors. To decide whether each TCR beta V gene segment behaved as functional or pseudogenic, an earlier analysis of nearly 600 of the donors relied on high-throughput TCR beta sequencing. Donor age, sex, ethnicity and CMV serostatus were compiled alongside the repertoire data. A later genetic analysis took genome-wide SNP genotypes for about 60% of the roughly 670 donors and used that subset as a discovery cohort. Every repertoire in the discovery cohort had been generated on one and the same sequencing platform. HLA typing included class I and class II loci at four-digit resolution. The number of typed donors differed by locus: about 620-640 for A, B, C, DRB1 and DQB1; some 540 for DQA1; over 600 for DPA1; and about 450 for DPB1. Roughly 5 DR-DQ haplotypes were handled as single units for association and clustering because linkage in the cohort was strong. Among roughly 370 genotyped donors of the cohort, an average of around 240,000 unique TCR beta nucleotide sequences were sequenced per donor, roughly 20% of them non-productive.

The cohort consisted of fewer than 700 healthy bone marrow donors. All cohort members were sampled while nominally healthy, although unrecorded immune exposures were likely present. The donor tested CMV seropositive and was one of the 289 seropositive cohort members. Each donor provided a peripheral blood sample, and peripheral blood mononuclear cells were used for TCR beta sequencing. Genomic DNA was extracted from the blood cell samples with the Qiagen DNeasy Blood Extraction Kit. CDR1 is given as MNHNS and CDR2 as SASEGT, both from the germline V gene. The CDR3 measures 16 amino acids from cysteine to phenylalanine. The DNA shown is the 48-base CDR3, in frame from base 1. The junction carries 21 bases between V and J, which are trimmed by 3 bases and 6 bases respectively. About this clone itself: The antigen it binds to is not known.

The library was obtained by the immunoSEQ multiplex PCR assay. For the multiplex PCR, a mixture combining 60 forward primers for TCR Vbeta segments and 13 reverse primers for TCR Jbeta segments was used. Amplification of the CDR3 region of rearranged TCR beta genes was performed with a multiplex PCR assay on genomic DNA. The amplified TCR beta libraries were sequenced on the Illumina HiSeq System as 87-base-pair reads. The original pipeline was this. A later analysis counted about 80 million unique TCR beta chains across the 666 repertoires, and 10 million to 11 million of these chains were shared by at least two donors. Raw reads were error-corrected and collapsed into unique sequences by a nearest-neighbor algorithm in which closely related sequences were merged to remove PCR and sequencing errors. Alignment of CDR3 sequences to IMGT reference sequences was used to assign V, D and J gene segments. Each retained sequence needed at least a six-nucleotide match to both a V gene segment and a J gene segment. Rearrangements were called productive when the CDR3 lacked stop codons and stayed in frame with V and J; all others were non-productive. CDR3 was defined according to IMGT convention as the region running from the second conserved V-encoded cysteine to the conserved J-encoded phenylalanine. The earlier analysis of about 500 of the donors excluded sequences that lacked an unambiguous match to a single V gene segment. An earlier analysis of several hundred of the donors called V segments functional above 56.7% productive rearrangements and segregating when the between-donor standard deviation exceeded 5%. A statistical classification framework was developed to diagnose cytomegalovirus status using the catalog of TCR beta chain sequences. In a later analysis, V and J genes were assigned by comparing TCR nucleotide sequences against IMGT/GENE-DB human TR gene sequences. The TCRdist pipeline was used in a later analysis to assign CDR3 sequences and most-parsimonious VDJ recombination scenarios. In a later analysis, each TCR beta chain was defined by its CDR3 amino acid sequence together with its V-gene family, and reads without a unique V-gene family were excluded. In a later analysis, some 600 highly shared, low-generation-probability nucleotide sequences were removed to address suspected cross-contamination and a sequencing artifact. In a later analysis, a clonal expansion index for each public chain was calculated from normalized within-repertoire ranks of inferred template counts. A later analysis computed generation probabilities with a VDJ recombination model fitted to out-of-frame rearrangements, and checked the results against IGoR. Hypergeometric tests were used in a later analysis to score TCR-TCR, TCR-HLA and TCR-CMV co-occurrence, with a repertoire-size bias correction applied to the TCR pairs. A later analysis estimated false discovery rates by permuting HLA or CMV assignments 20 times. In a later analysis, co-occurring TCRs were grouped using DBSCAN, and TCRdist sequence similarity was added for clustering within HLA-allele-positive subsets. Co-occurrence clustering excluded repertoires with fewer than 30,000 or more than 120,000 public chains, plus five with anomalous nucleotide sharing. The source is immuneACCESS, and TCRdb retained only in-frame sequences with V and J called. Part of the clones is not carried over; for the studies checked, unresolved V genes explain less than half of this, and the remainder is unexplained. Clonal size and the V and J genes are those of that table, whereas D and trimming came from the DNA. The data table for this sample lists some 76,000 clones. The top ten constitute roughly 2.6% of the sample.

Overall study results and their limits: Cytomegalovirus status was reported to be diagnosed by the classifier with high specificity and sensitivity in both the original and validation cohorts. A further reported finding was that TCR beta sequences accurately predicted the HLA-A and HLA-B alleles for most subjects in the first cohort. In the study, 150 to 200 TCR beta chains were listed as associated with cytomegalovirus. Correlated functional status among segregating V segments might reflect linkage disequilibrium, but an unknown experimental factor could not be ruled out. In an earlier analysis of some 550 of the donors, most TCR beta V segments were observed in productive rearrangements about 90% or about 30% of the time, broadly matching IMGT annotations. Compared with equally common non-associated chains, HLA-associated TCR beta chains in a later analysis were more clonally expanded and had lower generation probabilities. In a later analysis, some 17,000 TCR beta sequences were associated with specific HLA alleles at a false discovery rate of 0.05. When HLA alleles, especially DR and DQ, strongly co-occurred, TCR associations were difficult to assign to individual alleles. HLA typing was unavailable for some donors at each locus, so association tests used only the typed subset. According to the authors, the approach could potentially be generalized to other disease states and immunological phenotypes. A later genetic analysis reported fewer N-insertions in productive TCRs among donors in an Asian-associated ancestry cluster than the roughly 720-donor mean. Most TCR sequences were observed very rarely across donors, whereas some public TCRs were present in many individuals. In a later analysis, several top co-occurrence clusters were reported to appear linked to parvovirus B19, influenza, CMV and Epstein-Barr virus. A later genetic analysis associated a missense DCLRE1C variant with V-gene and J-gene trimming of TCR beta chains, and an independent cohort replicated the association. Three of the identified cytomegalovirus-associated TCR beta chains were confirmed in vitro to be specific for cytomegalovirus antigens. According to a later analysis, TCR association rates differed among HLA loci, with DRB1 alleles showing the most associated TCRs and HLA-C alleles showing the fewest. A later analysis found that most CMV-associated TCR beta chains appeared HLA-restricted, with HLA associations seemingly driven largely by CMV exposure. A cluster of highly shared sequence variants was judged likely to represent a technical artifact of the sequencing pipeline. Because counts were too low, roughly 18 rarely observed V segments, including chromosome 9 orphons, were left out of the earlier analysis of approximately 580 of the donors. In this cohort, only TCR beta chains were sequenced, and detectable features were limited by the absence of alpha or paired-chain data. The 87-base-pair reads could not distinguish some IMGT-functional V segments, including TRBV6-2 and TRBV6-3, so those segments were excluded. Immune exposure information for the cohort was limited to CMV serostatus. Roughly uniform sequencing depth across donors was assumed in presence/absence analyses, although this assumption may not hold.

Sequenced: PBMCs. The receptor was isolated from a female donor in good health and CMV-seropositive. Recombination connected TRBV6-1 to TRBJ2-7; the D segment could be TRBD1, given 6 matching bases. The DNA sequence follows: TGTGCCAGCAGTGACTGTCCGGGACATCTCCCCTGCGAGCAGTACTTC. It translates as CASSDCPGHLPCEQYF.